These 12 T cell receptor beta chains originate from one sample sequenced in a study of blood T cell repertoires in COVID-19. Clones were sequenced by immunoSEQ multiplex PCR, and TCRdb holds only the in-frame ones, with some missing. The data contain about 150,000 clones, around 80% of them singletons. Source material: PBMCs or T cells enriched from blood (not recorded which). These receptors were collected from a woman aged 45-65 years who had recovered from COVID-19.

The chain joins TRBV7-9 to TRBJ2-3; 14 bases match TRBD2. This CDR3 has 17 amino acids. With 2 bases clipped from V and 6 bases from J, the junction kept 7 bases outside the gene matches. CDR1 SEHNR and CDR2 FQNEAQ come from the germline V gene (reference sequence). The CDR3 sequence: CASSLFGTSGGTDTQYF. In nucleotides, the CDR3 is TGTGCCAGCAGCTTATTTGGGACTAGCGGGGGAACGGATACGCAGTATTTT.

The genes are TRBV27 and TRBJ1-1, with D perhaps matching TRBD1 (6 bases). This CDR3 is 15 amino acids long. The germline V and J ends were trimmed by 4 bases and 0 bases, with 12 bases remaining between them. From germline, CDR1 is MNHEY and CDR2 SMNVEV (reference sequence). CDR3 nucleotides: TGTGCCAGCAGTTCCCACAGGGTGGTGAACACTGAAGCTTTCTTT. It specifies CASSSHRVVNTEAFF.

V gene TRBV13 combines with J gene TRBJ1-1; D possibly corresponds to TRBD1 (6 bases). The CDR3 length is 13 residues. Trimming left V 5 bases short and J 11 bases short, with 18 bases between. The germline V gene encodes CDR1 PRHDT and CDR2 FYEKMQ (reference sequence). The CDR3 region is CASSPEDSPWAFF. Written as DNA, the CDR3 is TGTGCCAGCAGCCCTGAGGACAGTCCCTGGGCTTTCTTT.

The chain employs TRBV27 and TRBJ1-5; no definite D call. Deletions cut 3 bases from V and 7 bases from J, with 7 bases between. The CDR3 consists of 12 residues. Per germline, CDR1 MNHEY and CDR2 SMNVEV (reference sequence). The CDR3 bases are TGTGCCAGCAGTTTTCGAGGACAGCCCCAGCATTTT. Residues: CASSFRGQPQHF.

This sequence joins TRBV24-1 and TRBJ2-1, with 7 bases lining up with TRBD1. V dropped 3 bases and J dropped 6; count of bases not matched to a gene: 10. This CDR3 has 16 residues. The V gene's germline CDR1 is KGHDR and CDR2 SFDVKD. CDR3 amino acids: CATSDPQGVSSNEQFF. The CDR3 nucleotides read TGTGCCACCAGTGATCCCCAGGGGGTGAGTAGCAATGAGCAGTTCTTC.

This clone was recorded only once. The chain uses TRBV19 and TRBJ2-3, with D possibly being TRBD2 (6 bases). The CDR3 spans 16 residues. V lost 4 bases to trimming and J lost 2 bases, with 16 bases between them. The germline V gene encodes CDR1 LNHDA and CDR2 SQIVND (reference sequence). CDR3 sequence reads: CASSRIGGQPTDTQYF. The CDR3, as DNA: TGTGCCAGTAGTAGAATCGGAGGGCAGCCCACAGATACGCAGTATTTT.

V is TRBV5-1 and J is TRBJ2-3, with 7 bases that match TRBD1. V was pared by 0 bases and J by 3 bases, with 7 bases of the junction left unmatched. The CDR3 totals 16 residues. CDR1 and CDR2 from the germline V gene are SGHRS and YFSETQ. CDR3 loop: CASSLDPQGMTDTQYF. The CDR3 DNA follows: TGCGCCAGCAGCTTGGATCCACAGGGGATGACAGATACGCAGTATTTT. The whole variable domain, filled in from reference TRBV5-1 and TRBJ2-3, reads KAGVTQTPRYLIKTRGQQVTLSCSPISGHRSVSWYQQTPGQGLQFLFEYFSETQRNKGNFPGRFSGRQFSNSRSEMNVSTLELGDSALYLCASSLDPQGMTDTQYFGPGTRLTVL.

The chain links TRBV19 to TRBJ1-1, with D tentatively TRBD1 (5 bases). Germline CDR1 reads LNHDA; CDR2 reads SQIVND (reference sequence). V was shortened by 6 bases and J by 0 bases, with 14 bases between the two germline ends. This CDR3 contains 15 residues. The CDR3 coding sequence is TGTGCCAGTAGAAGAAGTGGGGGGATGAACACTGAAGCTTTCTTT. Protein: CASRRSGGMNTEAFF.

The chain recombines TRBV27 with TRBJ1-2, with 8 positions matching TRBD1. J gave up 5 bases and V 3 bases, and 5 bases lay outside the gene matches. CDR1 is MNHEY and CDR2 is SMNVEV in the germline V gene (reference sequence). The CDR3 is 14 residues long. The CDR3 here is CASSFGTGGYGYTF. CDR3 DNA: TGTGCCAGCAGTTTTGGAACAGGGGGTTATGGCTACACCTTC.

J is TRBJ2-1 and V is TRBV3-1 (or the pseudogene TRBV3-2), with 8 bases fitting TRBD2. V lost 1 base, J lost 8 bases, and 10 bases stayed unmatched. The CDR3 covers 16 residues. Germline CDR1 LGHDT, CDR2 YNNKEL (reference sequence). The CDR3 reads CASSQGNSGETHEQFF. The CDR3 DNA follows: TGTGCCAGCAGCCAAGGGAATAGCGGGGAAACCCATGAGCAGTTCTTC.

CDR3 amino acids: CASSQESGRADNEQFF. CDR3 bases: TGTGCCAGCAGCCAAGAATCGGGCAGGGCGGACAATGAGCAGTTCTTC. The chain links TRBV4-2 to TRBJ2-1; maybe TRBD1 (5 bases). The CDR3 spans 16 residues. Germline assignment: CDR1 LGHNA and CDR2 YNFKEQ. Trimming removed 0 bases from V and 5 bases from J, with 14 bases in between.

The rearrangement uses TRBV27 and TRBJ1-6; D might be TRBD1 (6 bases). The CDR3 is 16 amino acids. The germline V gene has CDR1 MNHEY and CDR2 SMNVEV (reference sequence). The V end lost 2 bases, the J end lost 6 bases, and 14 bases lay between the germline ends. The CDR3 spells CASSLRRPGVNSPLHF. CDR3 DNA: TGTGCCAGCAGTTTAAGGAGACCAGGGGTTAATTCACCCCTCCACTTT.